Listed below are T cell receptor beta chains from one sample, sequenced in a study of T cells in Graves' hyperthyroidism and ophthalmopathy. From the multiplex PCR reads, TCRdb called clonotypes with MiXCR, one entry per CDR3 protein. The sample yields a few hundred thousand distinct CDR3 sequences, 12% to 15% seen once. Material: blood. These receptors originate from a woman aged 40 to 55 with Graves' ophthalmopathy. CDR3s include the opening cysteine and the closing phenylalanine or tryptophan. Part of the rows lack a size; the others show once, few, many or a class for expanded clones.

many	TRBJ1-3	TRBV6-1	CASSRLTGSSGNTIYF
NA	TRBJ2-7	TRBV10-3	CAISRQGDPGEQYF
NA	TRBJ2-2	TRBV6-4	CASSELGTRNTGELFF
few	TRBJ2-3	TRBV12-3/TRBV12-4	CASSWGGARADTQYF
NA	TRBJ2-1	TRBV7-8	CASSSRTQSSYNEQFF
many	TRBJ1-3	TRBV28	CASSLIIGQSSGNTIYF
once	TRBJ2-1	TRBV4-1	CASSQDRSAGDSYNEQFF
NA	TRBJ2-7	TRBV20-1	CSASTGRLYEQYF
NA	TRBJ1-1	TRBV18	CASSARRGVDTEAFF
few	TRBJ1-1	TRBV19	CASTAGTAGTEAFF
many	TRBJ2-1	TRBV24-1	CATSGQGQTGRNEQFF
NA	TRBJ2-2	TRBV20-1	CSAWRRGGTGELFF
few	TRBJ1-1	TRBV4-1	CASSRYKGTNTEAFF
few	TRBJ1-2	TRBV5-8	CASSLVAGLNYGYTF
many	TRBJ2-3	TRBV6-1	CASIRTSGGDTQYF
NA	TRBJ2-2	TRBV25-1	CAGSALAGVGTGELFF
NA	TRBJ2-7	TRBV7-6	CASSPDHLREQYF
few	TRBJ2-3	TRBV9	CASSIRDGSTDTQYF
NA	TRBJ2-6	TRBV18	CASSPAFSGANVLTF
many	TRBJ1-6	TRBV28	CASSSGGTMGSPLHF
many	TRBJ1-1	TRBV6-1	CASTSMNTEAFF
NA	TRBJ1-1	TRBV7-6	CASSLGPPLGQGKTEAFF
few	TRBJ2-5	TRBV6-1	CASSAVGRETQYF
few	TRBJ2-1	TRBV13	CASSSGTSGAYRVYNEQFF
few	TRBJ2-2	TRBV12-5	CASGRRTGNTGELFF
NA	TRBJ2-7	TRBV7-9	CASSLAYGEQYF
NA	TRBJ2-1	TRBV6-2/TRBV6-3	CASSQGLRVGNEQFF
few	TRBJ1-2	TRBV6-1	CASSYTPLQGHYGYTF
many	TRBJ1-1	TRBV12-3/TRBV12-4	CASAHESVDTEAFF
many	TRBJ2-5	TRBV2	CASSPAGAGQETQYF
few	TRBJ1-1	TRBV5-1	CASSLDSGPNTEAFF
many	TRBJ1-5	TRBV5-8	CASSPGTGGGSYNQPQHF
NA	TRBJ2-3	TRBV20-1	CSARDAAGGGYTQYF
many	TRBJ1-6	TRBV2	CASSQRGSEGSPLHF
NA	TRBJ2-5	TRBV18	CASSPRDTRQEAQYF
many	TRBJ2-3	TRBV5-6	CASSLETRTDTQYF
NA	TRBJ2-1	TRBV30	CAWTSGQPWNEQFF
NA	TRBJ2-7	TRBV5-1	CASSLAWEEEQYF
few	TRBJ2-2	TRBV5-1	CASRGSGGVTGELFF
NA	TRBJ2-1	TRBV3-1	CASSRLGLAGGGSYNEQFF
many	TRBJ2-7	TRBV20-1	CSAPLGSPTLEQYF
NA	TRBJ1-6	TRBV4-1	CASSARDRGSPLHF
NA	TRBJ2-1	TRBV20-1	CSARDYDRYNEQFF
many	TRBJ2-6	TRBV11-1	CASSSNSGANVLTF
few	TRBJ2-7	TRBV30	CACLYRDRSYEQYF
few	TRBJ2-5	TRBV30	CAWRQKAGGPETQYF
many	TRBJ1-2	TRBV6-1	CASRFARTTAGGYTF
many	TRBJ1-1	TRBV6-2/TRBV6-3	CASNGRGTNTEAFF
NA	TRBJ1-3	TRBV5-5	CASSLADGNTIYF
many	TRBJ2-3	TRBV29-1	CSGGTSGSTDTQYF
few	TRBJ1-5	TRBV6-5	CASSYSGTPYSNQPQHF
many	TRBJ2-5	TRBV19	CARTPGRRGETQYF
many	TRBJ2-3	TRBV5-1	CASSKPGTGTDTQYF
few	TRBJ2-7	TRBV20-1	CSAWGESYEQYF
many	TRBJ1-1	TRBV7-9	CASSFDGEAFF
NA	TRBJ2-3	TRBV9	CASSLDIDTQYF
NA	TRBJ1-2	TRBV6-1	CASHKGTGQSYGYTF
many	TRBJ2-7	TRBV28	CASRLLPRTRDEQYF
few	TRBJ1-2	TRBV11-2	CASKSLDGYTF